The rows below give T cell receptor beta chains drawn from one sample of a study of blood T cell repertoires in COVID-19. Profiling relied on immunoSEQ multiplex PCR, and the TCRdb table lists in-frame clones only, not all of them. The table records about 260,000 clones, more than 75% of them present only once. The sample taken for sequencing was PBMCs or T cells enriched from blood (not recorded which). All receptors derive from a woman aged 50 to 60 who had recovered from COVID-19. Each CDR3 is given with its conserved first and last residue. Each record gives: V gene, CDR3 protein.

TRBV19 CASSMRRRNTEAFF
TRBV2 CASYSAAANTEAFF
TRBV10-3 CAISQGLGYNSPLHF
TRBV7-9 CASSLLGLAGVGTDTQYF
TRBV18 CASSPWTSGGRNEQYF
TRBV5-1 CASSKQGEVGNTIYF
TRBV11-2 CASSSPRLGGTGELFF
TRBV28 CASSPSGLATGELFF
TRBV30 CAWTPRGNTEAFF
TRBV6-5 CASSQTEGNTIYF
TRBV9 CASSEGLAVSYEQYF
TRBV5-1 CASSLSGQGPGGANVLTF
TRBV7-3 CASSLGLSSSYEQYF
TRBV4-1 CASSQDPQGGGRSDTQYF
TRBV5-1 CASSLGGGPEAFF
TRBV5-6 CASSSGTGNTEAFF
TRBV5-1 CASSSQSSSYEQYF
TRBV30 CAWSRQGDTEAFF
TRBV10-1 CASAPSDRGNNEQFF
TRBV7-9 CASSSNRGGSYEQYF
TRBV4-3 CASSQDPRDSYEQYF
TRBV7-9 CASSFPGTDTQYF
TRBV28 CASIPGGDRANYGYTF
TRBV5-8 CASSLADRGEDGYTF
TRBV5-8 CASRPRSGYEQYF
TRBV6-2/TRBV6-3 CASSYGLEVYEQYF
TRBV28 CASVFRGRHDEQYF